This TCR beta chain appears in the sequencing data of a study of blood T cells in healthy people across ages. Study-wide points: Roughly linear declines in TCR beta diversity per million T cells occurred with age.

Turning to this clonotype: Its antigen is currently unknown.

The use of a sample-barcoded 5' primer and a J-beta primer mix characterized a second PCR of roughly 6 to 11 cycles. TCRdb reprocessed the 5' RACE reads with MiXCR, giving one entry per CDR3 protein. This table holds about 1.4 million distinct CDR3 sequences, approximately 59% found once. Every sample had a minimum of 6.5 million PBMCs isolated. The total RNA that was extracted per sample amounted to at least 5 micrograms. Germline-derived CDR1 and CDR2 are DFQATT and SNEGSKA (reference sequence). Trimming left V 2 bases short and J 7 bases short, with 9 bases between. The CDR3 consists of 12 residues.

V usage is TRBV20-1 and J usage is TRBJ2-1, with D unresolved. This receptor was obtained from a man aged 18 to 29 in good health. The sequencing sample was made of blood. CDR3 region: CSARTFSNEQFF. The DNA of the CDR3 is TGCAGTGCTAGAACCTTCTCGAATGAGCAGTTCTTC.